Below, 26 T cell receptor beta chains from the same sample are listed, as sequenced in a study of T cells after yellow fever vaccination. TCRdb re-called the 5' RACE reads with MiXCR, one entry per CDR3 protein. The table has 120,000 or so distinct CDR3 sequences, 5.5% to 8% seen once. Sample: CD4+ T cells sorted from PBMCs, taken about 41 days after the first yellow fever vaccination. All receptors derive from a man aged 18 to 30 who received the YFV17D yellow fever vaccine.

This clonotype was detected ten times or more. This chain links TRBV12-3 or TRBV12-4 with TRBJ2-3; 7 nucleotides line up with TRBD2. The CDR3 is 15 residues long. V lost 6 bases, J lost 4 bases, and 10 bases stayed unmatched. As DNA, the CDR3 is TGTGCCAGCAGGAAGGGGACTACTATACCAGATACGCAGTATTTT. Protein product: CASRKGTTIPDTQYF.

In this sample, this clonotype turned up many times. J is TRBJ2-2 and V is TRBV7-6; D unclear. V was clipped by 8 bases and J by 1 base, with 14 bases between them. This CDR3 has 15 residues. CDR1 is SGHVS, CDR2 FNYEAQ, per germline. CDR3 bases: TGTGCCAGCCGATCCCCTTGGGGGAACACCGGGGAGCTGTTTTTT. It codes for CASRSPWGNTGELFF.

The sample holds a few counts of this clonotype. V is TRBV4-1 and J is TRBJ1-2; no reliable D call. The CDR3 has 15 amino acids. Trimming removed 3 bases at V and 3 bases at J, with 14 bases between. Germline CDR1 is MGHRA and CDR2 is YSYEKL. The CDR3 loop is CASSHEYGQDYGYTF. In DNA, the CDR3 is TGCGCCAGCAGCCATGAGTATGGGCAGGACTATGGCTACACCTTC.

Many counts were recorded for this clonotype. This rearrangement joins TRBV18 to TRBJ2-5, with 15 bases that match TRBD2. Germline CDR1 reads KGHSH; CDR2 reads LQKENI. V lost 3 bases and J lost 2; bases outside the gene matches: 4. This CDR3 comprises 17 residues. The CDR3 sequence is CASSPGTSGGPQETQYF. The CDR3 nucleotides read TGTGCCAGCTCACCGGGGACTAGCGGGGGGCCTCAAGAGACCCAGTACTTC.

This clonotype showed up many times. The rearrangement uses TRBV20-1 and TRBJ2-1, with D possibly TRBD2 on 6 matching bases. The V end was cut by 5 bases, the J end by 6 bases, with 17 bases between. CDR1 and CDR2 from the germline V gene are DFQATT and SNEGSKA (reference sequence). This CDR3 comprises 14 residues. The CDR3 DNA reads TGCAGTGCTCACCCTTGGGGACTGCTCAATGAGCAGTTCTTC. The encoded protein is CSAHPWGLLNEQFF.

This clonotype was recorded many times. The chain is built from TRBV12-3 or TRBV12-4 and TRBJ1-2; 11 bases are a match to TRBD1. The V and J ends lost 6 bases and 7 bases, in that order; junction bases with no gene match: 7. The CDR3 runs to 14 residues. The CDR3 spells CASRPGQGAGGYTF. The DNA of the CDR3 is TGTGCCAGCAGGCCCGGACAGGGGGCGGGTGGCTACACCTTC.

This clonotype was recorded at least ten times. This chain connects TRBV9 to TRBJ2-3, with 10 positions matching TRBD2. With 2 bases clipped from V and 0 bases from J, the junction kept 6 bases outside the gene matches. This CDR3 region has 17 residues. Germline V CDR1 and CDR2: SGDLS, YYNGEE. DNA of the CDR3: TGTGCCAGCAGCGTCACTAGCGGGGACCGAAGCACAGATACGCAGTATTTT. It specifies CASSVTSGDRSTDTQYF.

This clonotype was found a few times. The CDR3 protein is CASSFGGGAEEQYF. In DNA, the CDR3 is TGTGCCAGCAGCTTTGGCGGGGGGGCGGAAGAGCAGTACTTC. The J gene is TRBJ2-7, the V gene TRBV7-2; 9 positions match TRBD2. V shed 3 bases and J 7 bases; nucleotides not matched to a gene: 7. Germline CDR1 reads SGHTA; CDR2 reads FQGNSA. The CDR3 runs to 14 residues.

This clonotype was seen a handful of times. The chain recombines TRBV7-2 with TRBJ2-3; 9 positions match TRBD2. The CDR3 totals 15 residues. V gave up 3 bases and J gave up 6 bases; unmatched junction bases: 7. Germline V gives CDR1 SGHTA, CDR2 FQGNSA. The CDR3 sequence is CASSFWRGGRDTQYF. CDR3 DNA: TGTGCCAGCAGCTTCTGGCGGGGGGGCCGGGATACGCAGTATTTT.

This clonotype turned up a few times. The chain is built from TRBV19 and TRBJ1-2, with a weak D call TRBD1 (6 bases). V lost 5 bases to trimming and J lost 4 bases, with 14 bases between them. From germline, CDR1 is LNHDA and CDR2 SQIVND (reference sequence). This CDR3 spans 14 amino acids. CDR3: CASSSLQGTYGYTF. The CDR3 nucleotides are TGTGCCAGTAGTTCACTCCAGGGGACCTATGGCTACACCTTC.

This clonotype was detected many times. The chain uses TRBV5-5 and TRBJ2-5, with 8 nucleotides matching TRBD2. V trimming: 3 bases; J trimming: 7 bases; junction bases outside the gene matches: 5. Looked up from germline, CDR1 is SGHKS and CDR2 is YYEKEE (reference sequence). CDR3 length: 13 amino acids. The chain's CDR3 is CASSSGLEGTQYF. The CDR3 nucleotides are TGTGCCAGCAGCTCGGGACTAGAGGGGACCCAGTACTTC.

In this sample, this clonotype turned up a few times. The V and J genes are TRBV24-1 and TRBJ2-6; D gene uncertain. The V end lost 3 bases, the J end lost 2 bases, and 4 bases lay between the germline ends. The length of the CDR3 is 14 residues. Germline lookup yields CDR1 KGHDR and CDR2 SFDVKD. CDR3 residues: CATSDGTGANVLTF. CDR3 coding DNA: TGTGCCACCAGTGATGGGACTGGGGCCAACGTCCTGACTTTC.

This clonotype was observed many times. The rearrangement links TRBV12-3 or TRBV12-4 to TRBJ2-3; D may be TRBD2 (6 bases). Deletions cut 7 bases from V and 8 bases from J, with 19 bases between. The CDR3 contains 14 residues. The CDR3 sequence is CASISGTPPGTQYF. The CDR3 coding sequence is TGTGCCAGCATCTCCGGGACTCCGCCCGGTACGCAGTATTTT.

This clonotype was picked up many times. V usage is TRBV5-1 and J usage is TRBJ2-3, with D perhaps matching TRBD2 (6 bases). The CDR3 runs 16 residues. Germline V gives CDR1 SGHRS, CDR2 YFSETQ. V lost 4 bases to trimming and J lost 0 bases, with 15 bases between them. The CDR3 region is CASSPLSSGSTDTQYF. CDR3 coding DNA: TGCGCCAGCAGCCCGCTAAGTAGCGGAAGCACAGATACGCAGTATTTT.

This clonotype was recorded many times. The chain carries TRBV29-1 and TRBJ2-3; 8 nucleotides line up with TRBD2. Germline CDR1 reads SQVTM; CDR2 reads ANQGSEA. The CDR3 totals 15 residues. V shed 7 bases and J 6 bases; nucleotides not matched to a gene: 15. CDR3 loop: CSAPPPGGALDTQYF. The CDR3 DNA is TGCAGCGCCCCCCCCCCGGGGGGGGCCTTGGATACGCAGTATTTT.

This rearrangement joins TRBV25-1 to TRBJ2-7; D gene unclear. The CDR3 covers 16 residues. Trimming took off 4 bases at V and 1 base at J, with 17 bases between the two ends. Germline lookup yields CDR1 MGHDK and CDR2 SYGVNS. The CDR3 nucleotides read TGTGCCAGCAGTGTATCCCCGGGTCGAACTTCCTACGAGCAGTACTTC. This translates into CASSVSPGRTSYEQYF.

There are many counts of this clonotype. V gene TRBV5-1 combines with J gene TRBJ1-2; 8 nucleotides match TRBD1. The CDR3 has 14 residues. Germline CDR1 and CDR2: SGHRS and YFSETQ. Unmatched junction bases numbered 4, after V lost 3 bases and J lost 3 bases. CDR3 protein: CASSSTGVDYGYTF. CDR3 coding DNA: TGCGCCAGCAGCTCGACAGGGGTTGACTATGGCTACACCTTC.

This clonotype was recorded at least ten times. The rearrangement links TRBV9 to TRBJ2-7; D is unresolved. Germline values: CDR1 SGDLS, CDR2 YYNGEE. This CDR3 is built from 14 residues. V was cut by 3 bases and J by 4 bases, with 14 bases left in between. CDR3 residues: CASSASPHPYEQYF. The CDR3 nucleotides read TGTGCCAGCAGCGCTTCGCCACATCCATACGAGCAGTACTTC. The full variable domain, its missing parts supplied by reference TRBV9 and TRBJ2-7, is DSGVTQTPKHLITATGQRVTLRCSPRSGDLSVYWYQQSLDQGLQFLIQYYNGEERAKGNILERFSAQQFPDLHSELNLSSLELGDSALYFCASSASPHPYEQYFGPGTRLTVT.

This clonotype showed up just a few times. V and J are TRBV5-4 and TRBJ1-2, with TRBD1 matching over 8 bases. CDR1 is SGHNT and CDR2 is YYREEE in the germline V gene (reference sequence). Germline trimming cut 4 bases from V and 4 bases from J; bases unmatched to any gene: 9. The CDR3 runs 15 residues. The CDR3 loop is CASSPGQGLGYGYTF. The DNA for the CDR3 is TGTGCCAGCAGCCCTGGACAGGGATTGGGCTATGGCTACACCTTC.

This clonotype was found many times. This CDR3 reads CASSFIAGGADTQYF. In DNA, the CDR3 is TGTGCCAGCAGCTTCATAGCGGGGGGGGCAGATACGCAGTATTTT. The chain carries TRBV7-9 and TRBJ2-3; 11 bases line up with TRBD2. Germline values: CDR1 SEHNR, CDR2 FQNEAQ (reference sequence). V was pared by 3 bases and J by 4 bases, with 3 bases of the junction left unmatched. The CDR3 loop spans 15 amino acids.

In DNA form, the CDR3 reads TGCAGTGCTAGATGCGGGGCAGAGAATCAGCCCCAGCATTTT. As protein: CSARCGAENQPQHF. V and J are TRBV20-1 and TRBJ1-5, with D perhaps matching TRBD1 (5 bases). Germline V gene lookup returns CDR1 DFQATT and CDR2 SNEGSKA (reference sequence). The CDR3 has 14 amino acids. V dropped 2 bases and J dropped 4 bases, with 12 bases sitting between them.

V usage is TRBV20-1 and J usage is TRBJ2-5; D uncertain. The CDR3 totals 12 residues. Germline values: CDR1 DFQATT, CDR2 SNEGSKA (reference sequence). V lost 5 bases and J lost 2, with 9 bases in between. CDR3 region: CSARARQETQYF. The CDR3 DNA is TGCAGTGCTCGGGCGCGTCAAGAGACCCAGTACTTC.

V usage is TRBV6-5 and J usage is TRBJ1-3; D remains ambiguous. Germline V gene lookup returns CDR1 MNHEY and CDR2 SVGAGI. Deletions cut 0 bases from V and 0 bases from J, with 9 bases between. This CDR3 spans 16 amino acids. CDR3 coding DNA: TGTGCCAGCAGTTACTCGGCCCTACTCTCTGGAAACACCATATATTTT. Its translation is CASSYSALLSGNTIYF.

This clonotype was observed at least ten times. V and J are TRBV4-1 and TRBJ1-4, with D possibly TRBD1 on 5 matching bases. The V gene's germline CDR1 is MGHRA and CDR2 YSYEKL. V was shortened by 4 bases and J by 0 bases, with 15 bases between the two germline ends. CDR3 size: 17 residues. CDR3 sequence: CASSRNLQGATNEKLFF. CDR3 DNA: TGCGCCAGCAGCCGGAACCTCCAGGGTGCAACTAATGAAAAACTGTTTTTT.

At least ten counts were recorded for this clonotype. The rearrangement links TRBV12-3 or TRBV12-4 to TRBJ1-1; D is undetermined. This CDR3 comprises 8 residues. The ends were cut back, 7 bases at V and 6 bases at J, with 0 bases in the middle. CDR3 nucleotide sequence: TGTGCCAGCACTGAAGCTTTCTTT. This gives the protein CASTEAFF.

This clonotype was counted ten times or more. The CDR3 here is CASSLEGSGANVLTF. Written as DNA, the CDR3 is TGCGCCAGCAGCCTAGAGGGCTCTGGGGCCAACGTCCTGACTTTC. The rearrangement joins TRBV4-1 to TRBJ2-6; weak D call: TRBD2 (5 bases). Per the germline V gene, CDR1 is MGHRA and CDR2 is YSYEKL. CDR3 length equals 15 residues. Trimming took 4 bases from V and 0 from J, leaving 7 bases between them.